What follows are 20 T cell receptor beta chains derived from one specimen sequenced in a study of blood T cell repertoires in COVID-19. Assay: immunoSEQ multiplex PCR; the TCRdb copy retains only in-frame clones and omits some. Here the sample spans 150,000 to 200,000 clones, about four fifths being singletons. The sample consisted of peripheral blood. The receptors derive from a woman older than 75 with acute or convalescent COVID-19.

In this sample, this clone turned up a few times. The V gene is TRBV9, the J gene TRBJ1-2; TRBD1 agrees at 9 bases. Trimming at V came to 1 base and at J to 3 bases, leaving 7 bases not matched to a gene. The CDR3 consists of 16 residues. Looked up from germline, CDR1 is SGDLS and CDR2 is YYNGEE. Here the CDR3 DNA reads TGTGCCAGCAGCGTAAGATCAGGGACAGGGCACTATGGCTACACCTTC. Protein product: CASSVRSGTGHYGYTF.

This clone was detected only once. The chain combines TRBV7-3 with TRBJ2-3; D unclear. Germline V lookup: CDR1 SGHTA, CDR2 FQGTGA. This CDR3 contains 13 residues. V was clipped by 1 base and J by 8 bases, with 10 bases between them. CDR3 protein: CASSLIQSGTQYF. CDR3 sequence (DNA): TGTGCCAGCAGCTTAATTCAGTCGGGTACGCAGTATTTT.

The chain is built from TRBV6-5 and TRBJ1-6; D unresolved. In germline, CDR1 is MNHEY, CDR2 SVGAGI. CDR3 length: 12 amino acids. The V end lost 5 bases, the J end lost 14 bases, and 13 bases lay between the germline ends. The chain's CDR3 is CASSTTGSTLHF. The CDR3 nucleotides are TGTGCCAGCAGTACCACGGGGAGTACCCTCCACTTT.

The chain uses TRBV2 and TRBJ1-3; tentative D call: TRBD1 (5 bases). The CDR3 runs to 16 residues. V was shortened by 7 bases and J by 0 bases, with 16 bases between the two germline ends. Germline lookup yields CDR1 SNHLY and CDR2 FYNNEI. The chain's CDR3 is CASTPSGGSSGNTIYF. The CDR3 region has the DNA TGTGCCAGCACCCCGTCCGGGGGGAGCTCTGGAAACACCATATATTTT.

The chain combines TRBV3-1 (or the pseudogene TRBV3-2) with TRBJ2-1; 8 nucleotides line up with TRBD2. J lost 9 bases, V lost 0 bases, and 10 bases had no gene match. Germline V gene data show CDR1 as LGHDT and CDR2 as YNNKEL (reference sequence). This CDR3 is 16 amino acids long. CDR3 bases: TGTGCCAGCAGCCAAGAGAGGGGACTAGTATTGAGTGAGCAGTTCTTC. Its translation is CASSQERGLVLSEQFF.

The J gene is TRBJ1-4, the V gene TRBV18; tentative D call: TRBD1 (5 bases). CDR1 and CDR2 from the germline V gene are KGHSH and LQKENI. The V end lost 2 bases, the J end lost 7 bases, and 14 bases lay between the germline ends. This CDR3 comprises 15 residues. The CDR3 DNA reads TGTGCCAGCTCACCAGACAGCCCACGTGGTGAAAAACTGTTTTTT. It is translated as CASSPDSPRGEKLFF.

The chain is built from TRBV3-1 (or the pseudogene TRBV3-2) and TRBJ2-1; maybe TRBD2 (6 bases). This CDR3 has 17 residues. Germline V gene lookup returns CDR1 LGHDT and CDR2 YNNKEL (reference sequence). V gave up 3 bases and J gave up 7 bases, with 22 bases separating them. The CDR3 sequence: CASSQAEQEGPGNEQFF. Written as DNA, the CDR3 is TGTGCCAGCAGCCAGGCTGAGCAGGAGGGCCCAGGGAATGAGCAGTTCTTC.

V gene TRBV7-2 combines with J gene TRBJ1-4; possible D gene TRBD1, 5 bases. The CDR3 length is 15 residues. Germline lookup yields CDR1 SGHTA and CDR2 FQGNSA. V lost 5 bases to trimming and J lost 4 bases, with 14 bases between them. The CDR3: CASSAPGLNNEKLFF. The CDR3 coding sequence is TGTGCCAGCAGCGCCCCGGGACTGAATAATGAAAAACTGTTTTTT.

The chain is built from TRBV5-6 and TRBJ2-7; 11 bases line up with TRBD2. V was clipped by 7 bases and J by 2 bases; unmatched bases: 11. The CDR3 runs to 16 residues. The germline V gene encodes CDR1 SGHDT and CDR2 YYEEEE. Here the CDR3 DNA reads TGTGCCAGCTCCTCGAGACTAGCGGGGCGCACCTACGAGCAGTACTTC. Protein sequence: CASSSRLAGRTYEQYF. The full variable domain, completed using reference TRBV5-6 and TRBJ2-7, is DAGVTQSPTHLIKTRGQQVTLRCSPKSGHDTVSWYQQALGQGPQFIFQYYEEEERQRGNFPDRFSGHQFPNYSSELNVNALLLGDSALYLCASSSRLAGRTYEQYFGPGTRLTVT.

The J gene is TRBJ2-5, the V gene TRBV5-6, with 10 bases fitting TRBD2. CDR1 and CDR2 from the germline V gene are SGHDT and YYEEEE. V dropped 4 bases and J dropped 5; count of bases not matched to a gene: 2. The CDR3 has 13 amino acids. CDR3 loop: CASSMTSGETQYF. CDR3 sequence (DNA): TGTGCCAGCAGCATGACTAGCGGGGAGACCCAGTACTTC.

This chain links TRBV6-5 with TRBJ2-7, with a possible D match to TRBD2 (6 bases). V lost 2 bases to trimming and J lost 3 bases, with 11 bases between them. The V gene's germline CDR1 is MNHEY and CDR2 SVGAGI. The CDR3 runs to 14 residues. CDR3 coding DNA: TGTGCCAGCAGTTACAATACGGGAGACTACGAGCAGTACTTC. It encodes CASSYNTGDYEQYF.

This rearrangement joins TRBV27 to TRBJ1-2, with D tentatively TRBD1 (6 bases). Germline V gene sequence: CDR1 MNHEY, CDR2 SMNVEV (reference sequence). This CDR3 is built from 15 residues. The V and J ends lost 5 bases and 4 bases respectively, with 17 bases between them. The CDR3 is CASSGLGALGYGYTF. The CDR3 nucleotides are TGTGCCAGCAGTGGGTTGGGGGCTTTGGGCTATGGCTACACCTTC.

V and J are TRBV29-1 and TRBJ2-3; the match to TRBD2 covers 11 bases. This CDR3 comprises 16 residues. V was clipped by 4 bases and J by 1 base; unmatched bases: 7. In germline, CDR1 is SQVTM, CDR2 ANQGSEA. The CDR3 DNA is TGCAGCGTTGCCCCACTAGCGGGGGCCGGCACAGATACGCAGTATTTT. Translating it yields CSVAPLAGAGTDTQYF.

The rearrangement uses TRBV7-6 and TRBJ1-5; TRBD1 might be the D (5 bases). This CDR3 spans 16 amino acids. Germline-derived CDR1 and CDR2 are SGHVS and FNYEAQ. Trimming took 1 base from V and 0 from J, leaving 10 bases between them. Here the CDR3 DNA reads TGTGCCAGCAGCTTAGAACGCGGGGGTAGCAATCAGCCCCAGCATTTT. Translating gives CASSLERGGSNQPQHF.

J is TRBJ2-5 and V is TRBV29-1, with 8 bases identical to TRBD1. The CDR3 runs to 15 residues. The V segment lost 6 bases and the J segment 7 bases; nucleotides outside the gene matches: 16. Per germline, CDR1 SQVTM and CDR2 ANQGSEA. The CDR3: CSVDRLGQGVGTQYF. CDR3 in DNA: TGCAGCGTCGACCGACTCGGACAGGGTGTAGGGACCCAGTACTTC.

The genes are TRBV11-1 and TRBJ2-1; 10 bases agree with TRBD1. V shed 2 bases, J shed 9 bases, and the junction held 7 bases outside the gene matches. Germline loops: CDR1 SGHAT, CDR2 FQDESV (reference sequence). The CDR3 spans 15 residues. The CDR3 spells CASSLRGTGVGEQFF. The CDR3, as DNA: TGTGCCAGCAGCTTAAGGGGGACAGGGGTTGGTGAGCAGTTCTTC. The complete variable domain, with remaining parts taken from reference TRBV11-1 and TRBJ2-1, reads EAEVAQSPRYKITEKSQAVAFWCDPISGHATLYWYRQILGQGPELLVQFQDESVVDDSQLPKDRFSAERLKGVDSTLKIQPAELGDSAMYLCASSLRGTGVGEQFFGPGTRLTVL.

The J gene is TRBJ1-2, the V gene TRBV7-8; D may be TRBD1 (5 bases). This CDR3 region has 16 residues. Per the germline V gene, CDR1 is SGHVS and CDR2 is FQNEAQ. Trimming shortened V by 0 bases and J by 7 bases, and 18 bases separated the two germline ends. The CDR3 spells CASSLAFMGGGSGYTF. The CDR3 DNA reads TGTGCCAGCAGCTTAGCTTTTATGGGGGGTGGGTCTGGCTACACCTTC.

The rearrangement links TRBV12-3 or TRBV12-4 to TRBJ1-1, with TRBD1 matching over 9 bases. The length of the CDR3 is 13 residues. The junction had 8 bases not matched to a gene; V was cut back by 3 bases and J by 12 bases. The CDR3 sequence: CASSLAGQGKTFF. DNA for the CDR3: TGTGCCAGCAGTTTGGCGGGACAGGGTAAGACTTTCTTT.

This chain uses TRBV21-1 with TRBJ2-5; TRBD2, the table's D call, lacks a check against the DNA. TRBV21-1 is a pseudogene. The CDR3 length is 18 residues. The CDR3, as DNA: TGTGCCAGCAGCACAGGACCCTTTAGCGGAGGGTACCAAGAGACCCAGTACTTC. Amino acids: CASSTGPFSGGYQETQYF.

The chain uses TRBV25-1 and TRBJ2-1; the match to TRBD2 covers 10 bases. The CDR3 covers 17 residues. V lost 6 bases, J lost 4 bases, and 12 bases stayed unmatched. Germline assignment: CDR1 MGHDK and CDR2 SYGVNS. The CDR3 nucleotides read TGTGCCAGCAGGGGGGCCCTAGCGGGGGCCCCATACAATGAGCAGTTCTTC. The encoded protein is CASRGALAGAPYNEQFF.